These T cell receptor beta chains were read from a single sample in a study of blood T cell repertoires in COVID-19. Libraries were prepared by immunoSEQ multiplex PCR; TCRdb keeps only in-frame clonotypes and omits some of them. Of under 350,000 clones in the sample, just under 90% were seen once. The sample taken for sequencing was PBMCs or T cells enriched from blood (not recorded which). These receptors originate from a woman aged 55-70 years who had recovered from COVID-19. Each CDR3 is given with its conserved first and last residue. D genes are given only for firm matches. For some rows the clone size is stated as once, few or many, or as a class when expanded; others skip it.

J | D | V | size | DNA | CDR3
TRBJ1-5 | TRBD1 | TRBV6-5 | - | TGTGCCAGCAGTTTCACAGGGGTGAACAATCAGCCCCAGCATTTT | CASSFTGVNNQPQHF
TRBJ1-1 | - | TRBV28 | - | TGTGCCAGCAGTTTCTCCCCTGGGGGGGTTGGCACTGAAGCTTTCTTT | CASSFSPGGVGTEAFF
TRBJ1-2 | - | TRBV14 | - | TGTGCCAGCAGCCAAGATTGGGCCGTCTATGGCTACACCTTC | CASSQDWAVYGYTF
TRBJ1-2 | - | TRBV6-5 | - | TGTGCCAGCCTCCCACTGGGGGGGCCCTATGGCTACACCTTC | CASLPLGGPYGYTF
TRBJ2-7 | - | TRBV4-1 | - | TGCGCCAGCAGCCACCCGGGGAGTTCAGGGGCCAACGAGCAGTACTTC | CASSHPGSSGANEQYF
TRBJ1-6 | - | TRBV5-4 | once | TGTGCCAGCAGCTTAGACAGAACCTCACCCCTCCACTTT | CASSLDRTSPLHF
TRBJ2-3 | - | TRBV5-1 | - | TGCGCCAGCAGCTTTACTTTCACAGATACGCAGTATTTT | CASSFTFTDTQYF
TRBJ2-1 | - | TRBV29-1 | - | TGCAGCGGTGCAGGGGGGATGCGGAGGAATGAGCAGTTCTTC | CSGAGGMRRNEQFF
TRBJ1-4 | - | TRBV2 | - | TGTGCCAGCAGTGTACAGGGTCTGACTAATGAAAAACTGTTTTTT | CASSVQGLTNEKLFF
TRBJ2-7 | - | TRBV6-6 | - | TGTGCCAGCAGTACCCCGGGAGCCTCCTACGAGCAGTACTTC | CASSTPGASYEQYF
TRBJ2-7 | TRBD1 | TRBV5-1 | - | TGCGCCAGCAGCTTACTACCAGGGGGCTCCTACGAGCAGTACTTC | CASSLLPGGSYEQYF
TRBJ1-2 | - | TRBV10-2 | - | TGCGCCAGCAGTGGGGGGACATCCCCCGGGCTCTATGGCTACACCTTC | CASSGGTSPGLYGYTF
TRBJ1-6 | - | TRBV18 | - | TGTGCCAGCTCAAAGTCAGGGGACAATTCACCCCTCCACTTT | CASSKSGDNSPLHF
TRBJ1-4 | - | TRBV9 | once | TGTGCCAGCAGCGTAGATGGGCCTAATGAAAAACTGTTTTTT | CASSVDGPNEKLFF